A single T cell receptor beta chain is shown here with its context. V was clipped by 3 bases and J by 8 bases, with 20 bases between them. Per the germline V gene, CDR1 is LGHNT and CDR2 is FRNRAP. CDR3 size: 16 residues. The data are from a study of blood T cell repertoires in COVID-19. Study details: The origin of the acute and convalescent COVID-19 samples was the United States, Italy and Spain. The cDNA or gDNA used as material had been derived from T cells, B-cell-depleted T cells, or PBMCs.

In the study's own analysis: Reference gene primer amplification yielded estimated nucleated cell counts. Repertoires were generated with immunoSEQ multiplex PCR, while TCRdb's copy carries only in-frame clones and drops some. For V, J and clone size, that table is used; D and trimming come from the DNA. The table has 120,000 or so clones, around nine tenths seen once. Sequenced sample: peripheral blood. The V gene is TRBV12-5, the J gene TRBJ2-1; perhaps TRBD2 as D (6 bases). The clonotype originates from a human donor in a cohort sampled during active COVID-19. CDR3 residues: CASGFLRGDGEDEQFF. DNA of the CDR3: TGTGCTAGTGGTTTCTTGCGGGGAGACGGGGAGGATGAGCAGTTCTTC.